The TCR beta chain under discussion was sequenced for a study of monozygotic twins with inflammatory bowel disease. General study points: Among T cells, the various subtypes were not distinguishable.

Blood samples of about 2.5 ml were drawn from every donor. The total RNA came straight from whole blood, and T cells were not sorted beforehand. The CDR3 runs to 15 residues. Per germline, CDR1 SGHTA and CDR2 FQGNSA. With regard to this clonotype: The antigen is not known.

During cDNA synthesis, UMIs that each contained a 6-nucleotide sample barcode were added by means of template switching. TCRdb derives one entry per CDR3 protein from the 5' RACE reads, leaving out DNA. The sample table includes under 350,000 distinct CDR3 sequences. The genes are TRBV7-2 and TRBJ2-5; TCRdb reports TRBD2, a call that lacks DNA to check it against. Sequencing was carried out using blood. The receptor was derived from a human donor with ulcerative colitis or Crohn's disease, or a healthy co-twin of an affected twin (not recorded which). The CDR3 sequence is CASRTQRGGQGTQYF.